A selection of T cell receptor beta chains follows, all from one sample in a study of shared clonotypes between healthy human individuals. Here immunoSEQ multiplex PCR was the method, and the copy in TCRdb shows in-frame clones only, minus some. The sample has under 1,100,000 clones, around 78% seen once. Sequencing was carried out using memory CD4+ T cells from PBMCs. Receptors were obtained from a man between 18 and 29 years old in good health. Some clones in this sample may be carry-over from other donors' samples. Each CDR3 is given with its conserved first and last residue. D genes are given only for firm matches. Size is omitted from some rows. Given values are once, few, many or a class for expanded clones.

j_gene,v_gene,d_gene,abundance,CDR3aa,CDR3nt
TRBJ2-5,TRBV5-1,NA,NA,CASSLESETQYF,TGCGCCAGCAGCTTGGAATCGGAGACCCAGTACTTC
TRBJ2-3,TRBV5-1,TRBD2,NA,CASRLGGRDTDTQYF,TGCGCCAGCAGACTGGGCGGGAGGGACACAGATACGCAGTATTTT
TRBJ1-4,TRBV2,NA,NA,CASSDGRRNEKLFF,TGTGCCAGCAGTGACGGGCGGAGAAATGAAAAACTGTTTTTT
TRBJ2-2,TRBV9,NA,few,CASSVLDYELGELFF,TGTGCCAGCAGCGTACTGGACTATGAACTCGGGGAGCTGTTTTTT
TRBJ2-7,TRBV28,NA,NA,CATTEAGPTYEQYF,TGTGCCACCACCGAGGCAGGGCCAACCTACGAGCAGTACTTC
TRBJ1-3,TRBV5-1,TRBD1,NA,CASSWGQSSGNTIYF,TGCGCCAGCAGCTGGGGACAGAGCTCTGGAAACACCATATATTTT
TRBJ1-1,TRBV5-4,NA,NA,CASSFEGWASEAFF,TGTGCCAGCAGCTTCGAGGGGTGGGCATCTGAAGCTTTCTTT
TRBJ2-7,TRBV29-1,NA,NA,CSVATSEQYF,TGCAGCGTTGCAACGAGCGAGCAGTACTTC
TRBJ1-2,TRBV7-2,NA,once,CASSLLAYGYTF,TGTGCCAGCAGCTTACTCGCGTATGGCTACACCTTC
TRBJ1-1,TRBV18,TRBD1,once,CASSPAGGEQNTEAFF,TGTGCCAGCTCACCTGCAGGGGGTGAGCAGAACACTGAAGCTTTCTTT
TRBJ1-1,TRBV20-1,NA,many,CSATGDTEAFF,TGCAGTGCTACAGGGGACACTGAAGCTTTCTTT
TRBJ2-2,TRBV10-3,NA,NA,CATQTTQGGAGELFF,TGTGCCACACAAACTACACAGGGCGGGGCCGGGGAGCTGTTTTTT
TRBJ2-7,TRBV2,TRBD2,NA,CASQAGGMYEQYF,TGTGCCAGTCAGGCGGGAGGGATGTACGAGCAGTACTTC
TRBJ1-5,TRBV19,TRBD1,NA,CASKETKQGFQPQHF,TGTGCCAGTAAGGAAACGAAACAGGGGTTCCAGCCCCAGCATTTT
TRBJ1-5,TRBV6-5,NA,NA,CASSYSDMGQPQHF,TGTGCCAGCAGTTACTCGGACATGGGGCAGCCCCAGCATTTT
TRBJ2-1,TRBV28,NA,NA,CASSPGHDEQFF,TGTGCCAGCAGTCCAGGCCACGATGAGCAGTTCTTC
TRBJ2-1,TRBV7-2,TRBD2,few,CASSPQTSARYNEQFF,TGTGCCAGCAGCCCACAGACTAGCGCTCGCTACAATGAGCAGTTCTTC
TRBJ2-7,TRBV28,NA,few,CASRLDPNYEQYF,TGTGCCAGTAGACTAGATCCTAACTACGAGCAGTACTTC